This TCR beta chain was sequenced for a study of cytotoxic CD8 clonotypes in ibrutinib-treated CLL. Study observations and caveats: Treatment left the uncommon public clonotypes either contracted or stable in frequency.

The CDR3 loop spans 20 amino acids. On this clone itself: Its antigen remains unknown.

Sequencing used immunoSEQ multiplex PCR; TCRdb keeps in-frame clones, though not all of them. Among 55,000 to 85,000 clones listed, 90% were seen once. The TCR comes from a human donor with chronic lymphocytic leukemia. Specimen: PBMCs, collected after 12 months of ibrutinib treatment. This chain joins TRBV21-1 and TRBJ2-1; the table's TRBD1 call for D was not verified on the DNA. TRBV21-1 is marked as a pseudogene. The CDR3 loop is CASSKETWDSLPGGHNEQFF. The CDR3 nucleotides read TGTGCCAGCAGCAAAGAAACTTGGGACAGCCTTCCTGGAGGACACAATGAGCAGTTCTTC.